Listed here is a single T cell receptor (beta chain). There is no known antigen for this receptor. This may come from a read error, since a much larger clone is one base off. The data were taken from a study of blood T cells in healthy people across ages (dated by TCRdb to the mid-2010s). Notes on the research overall: In model experiments, template switching captured about one uniquely barcoded TCR beta cDNA molecule for every two T cells. Using deep sequencing normalized with unique cDNA molecular identifiers, the study measured how TCR beta repertoire diversity changes with age. The study analyzed two additional independent replicas of 1 million unique cDNA reads from the same blood draw for two donors, one aged 18 to 30 and one aged 80 or older. Donors of different ages were randomly distributed across sequencing lanes to avoid experimental bias. Four age groups were formed from the donors: young (average 16 years), middle-aged (approximately 40), aged (62) and long-lived (roughly 81). General findings and caveats noted by the study authors: As age increased, observed TCR beta diversity per million T cells dropped in a roughly linear way, and a significant reduction was already evident by age approximately 40. Estimates of total diversity from one million sequenced T cells were regarded as lower bounds and underestimates. A strong correlation was found between observed TCR beta diversity and the percentage of naive T cells measured by flow cytometry. The CMV infection status of donors was not known, potentially confounding age-related changes in expanded clonotypes. Since profiling was done on bulk unsorted PBMCs, naive and antigen-experienced compartments could not be conclusively compared. Compared with the aged group, the long-lived group had more naive CD4+ T cells, fewer expanded clones and increased TCR diversity, suggesting age selection.

The method was 5' RACE. Sequencing was carried out with an Illumina HiSeq 2500. A second PCR of roughly 7 to 11 cycles was performed with a sample-barcoded 5' primer and a J-beta primer mix. A template-switch 5' adaptor carrying 12 random nucleotides introduced a unique molecular identifier onto each TCR beta cDNA molecule. Each sample yielded at least 3 million CDR3-containing paired-end reads. All of the RNA was converted into first-strand cDNA using the Mint cDNA synthesis kit, with a TRBC-specific oligonucleotide serving as the primer. After uracil-DNA glycosylase treatment, a first 18-cycle PCR used universal primers M1SS and BC2_uni_R on all cDNA. Concerning the study's data processing: Each sample was normalized by randomly selecting 1 million high-quality reads, each carrying a distinct molecular identifier. Instead of being binned into consensus sequences, reads that shared molecular identifiers were thrown out. MiTCR, set to a Q25 quality threshold and the strictest error-elimination algorithm, was used for CDR3 identification, clonotype clustering and error correction. A nonparametric unseen species model with Euler transformation was used to estimate a lower bound on total TCR beta diversity. TCRdb reanalyzed the raw reads on its own, using fastp at Q25 for trimming and MiXCR for clone calling, and kept in-frame beta chains. All rows with the same CDR3 protein become a single entry with the most common DNA and genes. The V and J calls and clone size come from TCRdb's table, not from the authors' own analysis. This sample is represented by hundreds of thousands of distinct CDR3 sequences; roughly 44% of them were singletons. Approximately 22% of the sample comes from the top ten.

The roughly 39 donors, aged about 6 to 100 years, were systemically healthy Caucasian individuals from Russia. Each donor gave about 11 milliliters of peripheral blood, drawn into EDTA-treated Vacutainer tubes. Ficoll-Paque density-gradient centrifugation was used to isolate PBMCs, with at least 7 million per sample. Trizol reagent was used to extract total RNA from PBMCs, with at least 6 micrograms per sample. Naive CD45RAhigh/CD27high T cell percentages were measured by flow cytometry on a PBMC aliquot from every donor. Counted from cysteine to phenylalanine, this CDR3 has 16 amino acids. Here the CDR3 DNA is all that survives: 48 bases in frame from base 1. CDR1 and CDR2 are drawn from the germline V gene: SGHTA, FQGTGA. The V end loses 0 bases and the J end loses 0 bases, and a stretch of 6 bases separates them.

The chain is encoded by TRBV7-3 joined to TRBJ2-6, with an unclear D gene assignment. The TCR originated in a woman in her sixties or seventies in good health. Sequencing was done on a sample of blood. The DNA reads TGTGCCAGCAGCTTAACCAATAGCTCTGGGGCCAACGTCCTGACTTTC. Translated, this gives CASSLTNSSGANVLTF.